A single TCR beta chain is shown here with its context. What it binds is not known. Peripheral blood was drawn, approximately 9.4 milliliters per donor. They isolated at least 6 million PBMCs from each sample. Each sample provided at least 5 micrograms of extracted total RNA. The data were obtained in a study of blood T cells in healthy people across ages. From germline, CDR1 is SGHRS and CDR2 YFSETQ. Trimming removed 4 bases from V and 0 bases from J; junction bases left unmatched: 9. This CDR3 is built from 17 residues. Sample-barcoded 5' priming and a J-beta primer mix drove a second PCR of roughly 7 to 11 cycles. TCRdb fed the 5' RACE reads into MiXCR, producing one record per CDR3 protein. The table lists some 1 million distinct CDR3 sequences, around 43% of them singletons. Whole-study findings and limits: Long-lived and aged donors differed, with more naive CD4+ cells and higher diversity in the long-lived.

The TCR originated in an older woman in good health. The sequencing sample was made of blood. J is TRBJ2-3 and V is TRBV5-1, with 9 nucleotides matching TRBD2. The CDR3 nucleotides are TGCGCCAGCAGCCATTCGCTTAGCGGGAGTAGCACAGATACGCAGTATTTT. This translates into CASSHSLSGSSTDTQYF.